This T cell receptor (beta chain) was documented in a study of blood T cell repertoires in COVID-19. Study background: Acute and convalescent COVID-19 specimens originated in the United States, Italy and Spain. In each case, the material was cDNA or gDNA derived from T cells, B-cell-depleted T cells, or PBMCs.

Using immunoSEQ multiplex PCR, the repertoire was profiled, and TCRdb retains in-frame clones only, with some absent. The table records roughly 190,000 clones, roughly nine tenths of them present only once. This clone was detected once. Between the trimmed V and J ends, which lost 1 base and 5 bases, there was a span of 16 bases. CDR1 is MNHEY, CDR2 SVGEGT, per germline. This CDR3 is built from 16 residues. This clonotype was sampled from a woman aged 30 to 39 who had recovered from COVID-19. The chain carries TRBV6-2 or TRBV6-3 and TRBJ2-3, with D possibly matching TRBD1 (5 bases). The specimen was PBMCs or T cells enriched from blood (not recorded which). The CDR3 here is CASSYYTGVGEDTQYF. The CDR3 nucleotides are TGTGCCAGCAGTTACTATACCGGCGTAGGGGAAGATACGCAGTATTTT.